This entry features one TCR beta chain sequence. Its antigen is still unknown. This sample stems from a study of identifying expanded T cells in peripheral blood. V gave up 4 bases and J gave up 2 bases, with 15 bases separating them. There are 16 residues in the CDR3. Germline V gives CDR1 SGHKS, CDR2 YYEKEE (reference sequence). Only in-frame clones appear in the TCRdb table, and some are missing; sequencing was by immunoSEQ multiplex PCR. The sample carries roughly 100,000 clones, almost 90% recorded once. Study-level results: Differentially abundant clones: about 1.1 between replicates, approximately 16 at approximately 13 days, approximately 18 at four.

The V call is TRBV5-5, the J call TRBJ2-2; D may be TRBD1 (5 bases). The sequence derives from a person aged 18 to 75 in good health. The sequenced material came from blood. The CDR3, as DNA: TGTGCCAGCAGCCCCATCAGGGTCGGCAACACCGGGGAGCTGTTTTTT. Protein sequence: CASSPIRVGNTGELFF.